A single sample is the source of the 15 T cell receptor beta chains below, sequenced in a study of identifying expanded T cells in peripheral blood (dated by TCRdb to between 2018 and 2021). Receptors were amplified or captured by the immunoSEQ multiplex PCR assay. The source is immuneACCESS, and TCRdb retained only in-frame sequences with V and J called. Part of the clones is not carried over; for the studies checked, unresolved V genes explain less than half of this, and the remainder is unexplained. Across this sample there are some 100,000 clones, with 88% seen only once. 8.4% of the sample lies in the top ten. The sequencing sample was made of blood. All receptors come from a person aged 18 to 75 in good health.

Notes on this clone: One end of the junction does not line up with germline, which may come from a read error. The chain joins TRBV18 to TRBJ1-1; D call uncertain. Germline CDR1 reads KGHSH; CDR2 reads LQKENI. CDR3 size: 14 residues. CDR3 coding DNA: TGTGCCAGCTCACCAACCGGCCTGAACGCTGAAGCTTTCTTT. Translating it yields CASSPTGLNAEAFF.

This chain connects TRBV29-1 to TRBJ1-2; D is possibly TRBD1 (5 bases). Germline assignment: CDR1 SQVTM and CDR2 ANQGSEA. The germline V and J ends were trimmed by 0 bases and 1 base, with 12 bases remaining between them. The CDR3 is made up of 15 amino acids. CDR3 sequence reads: CSVEDWAGRNYGYTF. CDR3 coding DNA: TGCAGCGTTGAAGATTGGGCAGGGCGTAACTATGGCTACACCTTC.

This chain connects TRBV10-2 to TRBJ2-3, with 11 bases aligning to TRBD2. V lost 2 bases to trimming and J lost 0 bases; unmatched junction nucleotides: 1. The CDR3 is 16 residues long. Germline CDR1 and CDR2: WSHSY and SAAADI. The CDR3 DNA is TGCGCCAGCAGTGAGACTAGCGGGGGTAGCACAGATACGCAGTATTTT. Translation gives CASSETSGGSTDTQYF.

The chain is built from TRBV6-6 and TRBJ2-1; TRBD2 matches 16 bases. CDR3 length equals 16 residues. The germline V gene has CDR1 MNHNY and CDR2 SVGAGI (reference sequence). V gave up 4 bases and J gave up 7 bases; unmatched junction bases: 4. CDR3: CASSSLGLAGGNEQFF. For the CDR3, the DNA is TGTGCCAGCAGTTCCCTGGGACTAGCGGGGGGGAATGAGCAGTTCTTC.

The genes are TRBV28 and TRBJ2-5; D not certain. Trimming cost V 5 bases and J 5 bases, with 9 bases left between them. The CDR3 spans 12 residues. Germline CDR1 and CDR2: MDHEN and SYDVKM. The CDR3 nucleotides are TGTGCCAGCAGTCCCTCAATCGAGACCCAGTACTTC. Its translation is CASSPSIETQYF.

The J gene is TRBJ2-3, the V gene TRBV19, with TRBD2 identical over 7 bases. Germline loops: CDR1 LNHDA, CDR2 SQIVND (reference sequence). Losses at the gene ends were 8 bases for V and 6 bases for J; bases not matched to a gene: 5. The CDR3 runs to 12 residues. The CDR3 region has the DNA TGTGCCAGTGGGGGACTATCGGATACGCAGTATTTT. Its translation is CASGGLSDTQYF.

The chain carries TRBV27 and TRBJ1-2, with TRBD1 matching over 9 bases. This CDR3 spans 12 amino acids. The J segment lost 4 bases and the V segment lost 8 bases, leaving 2 bases of the junction unmatched. Germline CDR1 and CDR2: MNHEY and SMNVEV (reference sequence). The CDR3 spells CASRTGAYGYTF. The CDR3 nucleotides are TGTGCCAGCCGGACAGGGGCCTATGGCTACACCTTC.

This chain connects TRBV19 to TRBJ2-7; TRBD2 agrees at 10 bases. Germline V lookup: CDR1 LNHDA, CDR2 SQIVND (reference sequence). The CDR3 runs to 15 residues. V was pared by 5 bases and J by 0 bases, with 4 bases of the junction left unmatched. In nucleotides, the CDR3 is TGTGCCAGTAGTTTGGGGACTAGCGCCTCCTACGAGCAGTACTTC. It yields the protein CASSLGTSASYEQYF.

The rearrangement links TRBV12-2 to TRBJ2-3. TRBV12-2 is a pseudogene segment. There are 16 residues in the CDR3. The CDR3 protein is CASRLGGGASTDTQYF. CDR3 in DNA: TGTGCAAGTCGCTTAGGTGGGGGAGCAAGCACAGATACGCAGTATTTT.

This clone was detected a few times. J is TRBJ1-4 and V is TRBV18; no clear D. There are 13 residues in the CDR3. V was pared by 4 bases and J by 8 bases, with 11 bases between. The germline gives CDR1 KGHSH, CDR2 LQKENI. The CDR3 bases are TGTGCCAGCTCACGGGCCGCGGGGGAAAAACTGTTTTTT. Amino acids: CASSRAAGEKLFF.

This clone was picked up a small number of times. V gene TRBV5-1 combines with J gene TRBJ2-7; 7 bases are shared with TRBD1. Trimming took 4 bases from V and 7 from J; bases not matched to a gene: 11. The CDR3 spans 14 residues. CDR1 is SGHRS and CDR2 is YFSETQ in the germline V gene. The CDR3 DNA sequence: TGCGCCAGCAGCCTGGACCCGGGACAGTATGAGCAGTACTTC. Translated, it gives CASSLDPGQYEQYF.

The gene calls are TRBV7-9 and TRBJ2-2; 9 bases fit TRBD2. The CDR3 loop spans 18 amino acids. The germline CDR1 and CDR2 sequences are SEHNR and FQNEAQ (reference sequence). V shed 4 bases, J shed 3 bases, and the junction held 12 bases outside the gene matches. As DNA, the CDR3 is TGTGCCAGCAGCTCAAAATATCCGCCTAGCGGGGACACCGGGGAGCTGTTTTTT. It specifies CASSSKYPPSGDTGELFF.

V usage is TRBV15 and J usage is TRBJ2-1, with 8 positions matching TRBD1. CDR1 and CDR2 (germline): LNHNV, YYDKDF (reference sequence). CDR3 length: 15 residues. V was clipped by 1 base and J by 4 bases; unmatched bases: 3. The CDR3 coding sequence is TGTGCCACCAGCAGAGTCAGGGGGCAATACAATGAGCAGTTCTTC. Its translation: CATSRVRGQYNEQFF.

This chain uses TRBV18 with TRBJ1-1; D unclear. This CDR3 region has 15 residues. CDR1 and CDR2 (germline): KGHSH, LQKENI. V was pared by 3 bases and J by 1 base, with 12 bases between. The CDR3 here is CASSPSNAGNTEAFF. As DNA, the CDR3 is TGTGCCAGCTCACCCTCGAACGCAGGGAACACTGAAGCTTTCTTT.

This chain joins TRBV5-1 and TRBJ2-6; D is uncertain. Germline V lookup: CDR1 SGHRS, CDR2 YFSETQ. There are 15 residues in the CDR3. The V end was cut by 4 bases, the J end by 0 bases, with 8 bases between. The CDR3 DNA follows: TGCGCCAGCAGCCCCCCCGACTCTGGGGCCAACGTCCTGACTTTC. Amino acid sequence: CASSPPDSGANVLTF.